This T cell receptor (beta chain) was recovered during a study of T-cell memory formation after mild COVID-19. Study-wide points: Among CD4+ contracting clones, most were CM and EM, and CD8+ ones EMRA.

Germline V gene sequence: CDR1 SEHNR, CDR2 FQNEAQ (reference sequence). V shed 0 bases and J shed 5 bases, with 13 bases lying between them. This CDR3 is 15 amino acids long. TCRdb reprocessed the 5' RACE reads via MiXCR and lists one record per CDR3 protein. The sample consists of approximately 65,000 distinct CDR3 sequences, about a sixth of them appearing once. This clonotype occurred a few times. What it recognizes is unknown. Sequenced material: PBMCs or a T cell subset sorted from them (not recorded which). This chain uses TRBV7-9 with TRBJ1-2; D not resolved. This TCR derives from an adult woman who had mild COVID-19 (a few samples of this study predate the infection). Cell type and time point are not known. This chain's CDR3 is CASSLAMAEGYGYTF. For the CDR3, the DNA is TGTGCCAGCAGCTTAGCGATGGCAGAGGGTTATGGCTACACCTTC.